The T cell receptor (beta chain) under discussion was sequenced for a study of control samples from healthy donors and cancer patients. Trimming took off 4 bases at V and 4 bases at J, with 14 bases between the two ends. The CDR3 is 15 residues long. The germline V gene encodes CDR1 KGHDR and CDR2 SFDVKD. Only in-frame clones appear in the TCRdb table, and some are missing; sequencing was by immunoSEQ multiplex PCR. This table has 78,000 or so clones, 87% appearing once. The V and J genes are TRBV24-1 and TRBJ2-3; D is perhaps TRBD1 or TRBD2 (6 bases each). The sample was blood. The clonotype comes from a woman aged 50 to 60 in good health. CDR3 region: CATSDTRRGPDTQYF. CDR3 nucleotides: TGTGCCACCAGTGACACAAGACGGGGGCCAGATACGCAGTATTTT.